A single sample is the source of the 21 T cell receptor beta chains below, sequenced in a study of neoadjuvant anti-PD-1 for oral cavity cancer. Measured with immunoSEQ multiplex PCR; TCRdb has only the in-frame clones, and not every one. The repertoire holds more than 50,000 clones, with under 85% as singletons. The sequenced sample was PBMCs, obtained before nivolumab (anti-PD-1) treatment. The receptors originated from a person between 40 and 80 years old with oral cavity squamous cell carcinoma.

The rearrangement uses TRBV9 and TRBJ2-7; 7 bases match TRBD1. With V trimmed by 0 bases and J by 6 bases, 9 bases remained unmatched. CDR3 length: 15 residues. Germline assignment: CDR1 SGDLS and CDR2 YYNGEE. CDR3 bases: TGTGCCAGCAGCGTAGAAGGGGCAGGGGGAAGCGAGCAGTACTTC. This codes for CASSVEGAGGSEQYF.

The gene calls are TRBV30 and TRBJ2-7; 7 bases are shared with TRBD1. V lost 2 bases to trimming and J lost 2 bases; unmatched junction nucleotides: 6. Germline V gene lookup returns CDR1 GTSNPN and CDR2 SVGIG (reference sequence). The CDR3 loop spans 14 amino acids. The CDR3 DNA reads TGTGCCTGGAGTCTGGGCCAGGGGGCCTACGAGCAGTACTTC. It specifies CAWSLGQGAYEQYF.

V gene TRBV5-1 combines with J gene TRBJ2-3, with TRBD2 as a possible D gene (6 bases). Germline CDR1 is SGHRS and CDR2 is YFSETQ. Trimming shortened V by 4 bases and J by 0 bases, and 9 bases separated the two germline ends. The CDR3 covers 14 residues. This chain's CDR3 is CASSPGGSTDTQYF. The CDR3 DNA is TGCGCCAGCAGCCCAGGAGGGAGCACAGATACGCAGTATTTT.

The chain uses TRBV7-2 and TRBJ2-5; weak D call: TRBD2 (6 bases). From germline, CDR1 is SGHTA and CDR2 FQGNSA. The CDR3 is 14 amino acids. Trimming stripped 5 bases from V and 5 bases from J, with 15 bases between. The CDR3 region has the DNA TGTGCCAGCAGCCAACAAGAGGGGAGGGAGACCCAGTACTTC. Encoded protein: CASSQQEGRETQYF. The full variable domain, its missing parts supplied by reference TRBV7-2 and TRBJ2-5, is GAGVSQSPSNKVTEKGKDVELRCDPISGHTALYWYRQSLGQGLEFLIYFQGNSAPDKSGLPSDRFSAERTGGSVSTLTIQRTQQEDSAVYLCASSQQEGRETQYFGPGTRLLVL.

The chain combines TRBV5-1 with TRBJ2-3, with TRBD2 identical over 9 bases. The germline CDR1 and CDR2 sequences are SGHRS and YFSETQ. This CDR3 has 16 residues. V lost 4 bases and J lost 11; bases outside the gene matches: 17. The CDR3 bases are TGCGCCAGCAGCGGCAGGCACGGGACTAGCACGGAGGAGCAGTATTTT. Protein sequence: CASSGRHGTSTEEQYF.

CDR3 coding DNA: TGTGCCAGCAGCCAGGGGGGGACCTTCAATGAGCAGTTCTTC. The encoded protein is CASSQGGTFNEQFF. The chain links TRBV9 to TRBJ2-1, with D perhaps given as TRBD1 or TRBD2 (7 bases each). Trimming removed 4 bases from V and 6 bases from J, with 14 bases in between. There are 14 residues in the CDR3. Looked up from germline, CDR1 is SGDLS and CDR2 is YYNGEE.

V gene TRBV10-2 combines with J gene TRBJ1-3; D call uncertain. The CDR3 contains 14 residues. Germline loops: CDR1 WSHSY, CDR2 SAAADI. V shed 5 bases and J shed 0 bases, with 8 bases lying between them. CDR3: CASSKTGSGNTIYF. CDR3 in DNA: TGCGCCAGCAGTAAGACGGGCTCTGGAAACACCATATATTTT.

The chain joins TRBV4-2 to TRBJ1-3, with 7 bases matching TRBD1. V lost 0 bases to trimming and J lost 0 bases; unmatched junction nucleotides: 17. The length of the CDR3 is 21 residues. Per germline, CDR1 LGHNA and CDR2 YNFKEQ. The CDR3 DNA follows: TGTGCCAGCAGCCAAGAAAGGGGGGGAAGGGGACAGATCAACTCTGGAAACACCATATATTTT. It translates to CASSQERGGRGQINSGNTIYF.

The chain is built from TRBV30 and TRBJ2-7, with 12 bases lining up with TRBD2. Losses at the gene ends were 5 bases for V and 4 bases for J; bases not matched to a gene: 6. The CDR3 extends over 14 amino acids. Germline-derived CDR1 and CDR2 are GTSNPN and SVGIG (reference sequence). The CDR3 region has the DNA TGTGCCTGGCGACTAGCGGGAGATTTTTACGAGCAGTACTTC. The encoded protein is CAWRLAGDFYEQYF.

This clone was seen a handful of times. This CDR3 is CASSQVGRKLFF. In nucleotides, the CDR3 is TGCGCCAGCAGCCAAGTAGGGAGAAAACTGTTTTTT. This rearrangement joins TRBV4-1 to TRBJ1-4; D is ambiguous. V shed 1 base and J shed 10 bases, with 7 bases lying between them. This CDR3 comprises 12 residues. Germline V lookup: CDR1 MGHRA, CDR2 YSYEKL.

The chain couples TRBV30 to TRBJ2-1, with TRBD2 matching over 11 bases. Trimming took 8 bases from V and 0 from J; bases not matched to a gene: 6. The CDR3 is made up of 15 amino acids. Germline assignment: CDR1 GTSNPN and CDR2 SVGIG (reference sequence). CDR3 coding DNA: TGTGCCCACGGACTAGCGGGTCGCTCCTACAATGAGCAGTTCTTC. Translated, it gives CAHGLAGRSYNEQFF.

This chain links TRBV15 with TRBJ1-1; 7 bases align to TRBD1. J was trimmed by 6 bases and V by 5 bases; bases with no gene match: 9. Germline loops: CDR1 LNHNV, CDR2 YYDKDF (reference sequence). The CDR3 runs to 14 residues. DNA for the CDR3: TGTGCCACCAGCGACGGACAGGCCAGACCTGAAGCTTTCTTT. The encoded protein is CATSDGQARPEAFF.

Only a few counts were recorded for this clone. The chain employs TRBV6-6 and TRBJ2-1; D might be TRBD1 (6 bases). V lost 11 bases and J 0 bases, leaving 14 bases between the germline ends. Germline lookup yields CDR1 MNHNY and CDR2 SVGAGI (reference sequence). The CDR3 has 14 residues. The CDR3 DNA reads as TGTGCCGCAAGAACGGACAGCTCCTACAATGAGCAGTTCTTC. It yields the protein CAARTDSSYNEQFF.

This clone has only one observation. The chain couples TRBV5-1 to TRBJ2-7, with D unclear. V lost 2 bases to trimming and J lost 5 bases, with 8 bases between them. CDR1 and CDR2 from the germline V gene are SGHRS and YFSETQ. CDR3 size: 12 residues. CDR3 loop: CASSLFGDEQYF. The DNA for the CDR3 is TGCGCCAGCAGCTTATTCGGCGACGAGCAGTACTTC. The full variable domain, with the rest looked up from reference TRBV5-1 and TRBJ2-7, is KAGVTQTPRYLIKTRGQQVTLSCSPISGHRSVSWYQQTPGQGLQFLFEYFSETQRNKGNFPGRFSGRQFSNSRSEMNVSTLELGDSALYLCASSLFGDEQYFGPGTRLTVT.

This chain links TRBV2 with TRBJ2-5, with a weak D call TRBD2 (7 bases). Germline V gene data show CDR1 as SNHLY and CDR2 as FYNNEI. Trimming took off 4 bases at V and 4 bases at J, with 19 bases between the two ends. The CDR3 runs 16 residues. The DNA of the CDR3 is TGTGCCAGCAGTGTTGGGGGGGGCGCCGGAGGAGAGACCCAGTACTTC. As protein: CASSVGGGAGGETQYF.

This clone was seen a few times. CDR3 sequence reads: CASSYQGESPPLHF. In DNA, the CDR3 is TGTGCCAGTAGCTACCAGGGTGAGAGTCCACCCCTCCACTTT. The chain has TRBV19 and TRBJ1-6; D is possibly TRBD1 (5 bases). This CDR3 is 14 amino acids long. Trimming shortened V by 6 bases and J by 11 bases, and 17 bases separated the two germline ends. Germline V gene lookup returns CDR1 LNHDA and CDR2 SQIVND (reference sequence).

V gene TRBV6-6 combines with J gene TRBJ1-3; D may be TRBD1 (5 bases). V lost 6 bases and J lost 5, with 14 bases in between. Germline CDR1 and CDR2: MNHNY and SVGAGI (reference sequence). The length of the CDR3 is 14 residues. This CDR3 is CASRSRGDRNTIYF. The CDR3 DNA reads as TGTGCCAGCAGGTCCCGAGGGGATAGAAACACCATATATTTT.

CDR3 sequence (DNA): TGTGCCAGCACTGGGCCCTCGCGGGAAAAACTGTTTTTT. It is translated as CASTGPSREKLFF. This chain connects TRBV6-5 to TRBJ1-4, with D uncertain. The CDR3 is made up of 13 amino acids. V was pared by 7 bases and J by 8 bases, with 14 bases between. Germline V gives CDR1 MNHEY, CDR2 SVGAGI.

The rearrangement links TRBV14 to TRBJ1-4; D is unclear. V was trimmed by 2 bases and J by 7 bases, leaving 14 bases between them. Germline-derived CDR1 and CDR2 are SGHDN and FVKESK. The CDR3 is made up of 15 amino acids. The CDR3 region has the DNA TGTGCCAGCAGCCAACCGGAGAACGGAGGTGAAAAACTGTTTTTT. Translating gives CASSQPENGGEKLFF.

The chain links TRBV2 to TRBJ1-1, with a possible D match to TRBD1 (6 bases). Germline CDR1 is SNHLY and CDR2 is FYNNEI. Trimming shortened V by 2 bases and J by 6 bases, and 13 bases separated the two germline ends. The CDR3 sequence is 14 residues long. The CDR3 nucleotides read TGTGCCAGCAGTGAATGGGACACTCCCTCTGAAGCTTTCTTT. It translates to CASSEWDTPSEAFF.

CDR3 in amino acids: CASRPRTGVSSPLHF. The DNA of the CDR3 is TGTGCCAGCAGACCCCGGACAGGGGTTAGTTCACCCCTCCACTTT. The rearrangement links TRBV28 to TRBJ1-6; TRBD1 agrees at 9 bases. The CDR3 totals 15 residues. The junction had 9 bases not matched to a gene; V was cut back by 6 bases and J by 9 bases. Looked up from germline, CDR1 is MDHEN and CDR2 is SYDVKM.